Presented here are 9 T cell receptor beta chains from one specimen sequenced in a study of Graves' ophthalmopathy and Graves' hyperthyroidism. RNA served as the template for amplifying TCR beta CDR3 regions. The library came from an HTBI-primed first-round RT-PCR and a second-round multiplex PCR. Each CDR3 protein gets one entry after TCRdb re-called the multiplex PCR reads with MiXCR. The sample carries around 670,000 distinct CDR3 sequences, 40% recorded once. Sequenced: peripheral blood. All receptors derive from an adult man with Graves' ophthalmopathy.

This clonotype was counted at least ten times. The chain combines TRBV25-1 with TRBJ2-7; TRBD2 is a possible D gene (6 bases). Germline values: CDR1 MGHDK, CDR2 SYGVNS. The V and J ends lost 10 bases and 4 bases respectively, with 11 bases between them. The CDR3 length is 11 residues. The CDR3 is CATGRGYEQYF. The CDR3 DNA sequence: TGTGCCACCGGGCGGGGATACGAGCAGTACTTC.

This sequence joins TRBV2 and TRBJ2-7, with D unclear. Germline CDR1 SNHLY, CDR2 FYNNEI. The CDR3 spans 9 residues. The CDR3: CSGRDEQYF. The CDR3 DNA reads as TGTTCGGGTCGCGACGAGCAGTACTTC. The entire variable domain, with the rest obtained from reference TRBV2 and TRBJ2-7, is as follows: EPEVTQTPSHQVTQMGQEVILRCVPISNHLYFYWYRQILGQKVEFLVSFYNNEISEKSEIFDDQFSVERPDGSNFTLKIRSTKLEDSAMYFCSGRDEQYFGPGTRLTVT.

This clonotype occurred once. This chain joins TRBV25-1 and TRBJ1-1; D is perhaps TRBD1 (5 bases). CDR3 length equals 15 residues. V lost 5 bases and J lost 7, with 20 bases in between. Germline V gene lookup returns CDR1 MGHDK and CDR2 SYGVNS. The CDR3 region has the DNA TGTGCCAGCAGTTTAAAGGTAACAGGCAGACTTGAAGCTTTCTTT. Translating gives CASSLKVTGRLEAFF. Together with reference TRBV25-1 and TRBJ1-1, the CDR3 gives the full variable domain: EADIYQTPRYLVIGTGKKITLECSQTMGHDKMYWYQQDPGMELHLIHYSYGVNSTEKGDLSSESTVSRIRTEHFPLTLESARPSHTSQYLCASSLKVTGRLEAFFGQGTRLTVV.

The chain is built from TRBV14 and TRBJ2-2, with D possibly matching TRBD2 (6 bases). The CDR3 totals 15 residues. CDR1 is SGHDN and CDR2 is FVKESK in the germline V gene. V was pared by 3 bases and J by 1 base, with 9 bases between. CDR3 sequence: CASSHPGVNTGELFF. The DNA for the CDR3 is TGTGCCAGCAGCCATCCGGGGGTGAACACCGGGGAGCTGTTTTTT.

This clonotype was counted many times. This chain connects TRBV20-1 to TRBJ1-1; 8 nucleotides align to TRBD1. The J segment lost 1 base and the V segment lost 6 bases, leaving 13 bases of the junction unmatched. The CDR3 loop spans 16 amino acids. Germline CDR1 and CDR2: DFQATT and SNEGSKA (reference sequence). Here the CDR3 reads CSARRPTGVGNTEAFF. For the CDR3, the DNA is TGCAGTGCCCGACGTCCGACAGGGGTTGGGAACACTGAAGCTTTCTTT.

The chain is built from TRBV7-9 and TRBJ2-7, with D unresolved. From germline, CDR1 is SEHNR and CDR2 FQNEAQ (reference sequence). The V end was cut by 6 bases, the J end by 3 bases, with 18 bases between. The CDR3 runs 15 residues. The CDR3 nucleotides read TGTGCCAGCAGTCATCAGAATGCTATCGGCTACGAGCAGTACTTC. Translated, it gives CASSHQNAIGYEQYF.

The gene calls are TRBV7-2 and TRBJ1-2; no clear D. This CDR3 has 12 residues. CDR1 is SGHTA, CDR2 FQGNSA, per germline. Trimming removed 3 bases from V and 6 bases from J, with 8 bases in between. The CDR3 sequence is CASSFIADGYTF. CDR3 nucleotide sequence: TGTGCCAGCAGCTTTATAGCGGATGGCTACACCTTC. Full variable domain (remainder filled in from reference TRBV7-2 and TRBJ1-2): GAGVSQSPSNKVTEKGKDVELRCDPISGHTALYWYRQSLGQGLEFLIYFQGNSAPDKSGLPSDRFSAERTGGSVSTLTIQRTQQEDSAVYLCASSFIADGYTFGSGTRLTVV.

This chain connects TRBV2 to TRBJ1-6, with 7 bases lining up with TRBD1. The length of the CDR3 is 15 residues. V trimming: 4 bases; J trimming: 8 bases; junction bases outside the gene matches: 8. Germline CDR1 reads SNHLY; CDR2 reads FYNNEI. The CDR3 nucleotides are TGTGCCAGCAGTGTGGGCAGGGGGAACCATTCACCCCTCCACTTT. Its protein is CASSVGRGNHSPLHF.

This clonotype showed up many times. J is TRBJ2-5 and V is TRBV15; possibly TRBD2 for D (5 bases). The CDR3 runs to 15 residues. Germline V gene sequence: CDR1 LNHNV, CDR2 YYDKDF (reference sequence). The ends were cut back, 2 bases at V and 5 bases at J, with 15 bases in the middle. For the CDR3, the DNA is TGTGCCACCAGCAGACGATCACGGTGGGAGGAGACCCAGTACTTC. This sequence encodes CATSRRSRWEETQYF.